This is a list of T cell receptor beta chains from one sample in a study of Tregs in tolerant kidney transplant recipients. TCRdb's table, derived via immunoSEQ multiplex PCR, lists solely in-frame clones and lacks some. Among approximately 44,000 clones listed, roughly 95% were seen once. For these TCRs, the target antigens are not known. The sample taken for sequencing was Tregs from blood cultured with allogeneic cells. The receptors were gathered from a human donor in good health. The CDR3 runs from the conserved cysteine through the conserved F or W. Fields, in order: CDR3 protein, CDR3 DNA, V gene, D gene, J gene, clone size. The D gene is left open where the match is weak. Clone size is not always given. Where it is, it says once, few, many or a class for expanded clones.

CDR3 protein: CASSSRGRGYTF
CDR3 DNA: TGTGCCAGCAGCTCCAGGGGTAGGGGCTACACCTTC
V gene: TRBV13
D gene: NA
J gene: TRBJ1-2
clone size: NA

CDR3 protein: CASSHTSGGLGQFF
CDR3 DNA: TGTGCCAGCAGCCATACTAGCGGGGGCCTGGGGCAGTTCTTC
V gene: TRBV14
D gene: TRBD2
J gene: TRBJ2-1
clone size: NA

CDR3 protein: CASSRVLGNTEAFF
CDR3 DNA: TGCGCCAGCAGTCGAGTCCTGGGGAACACTGAAGCTTTCTTT
V gene: TRBV23-1
D gene: NA
J gene: TRBJ1-1
clone size: NA

CDR3 protein: CASSQDLTSGGSDTQYF
CDR3 DNA: TGCGCCAGCAGCCAAGATTTGACTAGCGGGGGTTCAGATACGCAGTATTTT
V gene: TRBV4-1
D gene: TRBD2
J gene: TRBJ2-3
clone size: NA

CDR3 protein: CASTTRGINQPQHF
CDR3 DNA: TGTGCCAGCACAACCAGGGGGATAAATCAGCCCCAGCATTTT
V gene: TRBV6-1
D gene: TRBD1
J gene: TRBJ1-5
clone size: NA

CDR3 protein: CASSPGRFTDTQYF
CDR3 DNA: TGTGCCAGCAGCCCTGGGCGTTTCACAGATACGCAGTATTTT
V gene: TRBV6-5
D gene: NA
J gene: TRBJ2-3
clone size: NA

CDR3 protein: CSAIPRGETQYF
CDR3 DNA: TGCAGCGCCATCCCTAGGGGAGAGACCCAGTACTTC
V gene: TRBV29-1
D gene: NA
J gene: TRBJ2-5
clone size: NA

CDR3 protein: CSGRQGRSTDTQYF
CDR3 DNA: TGCAGCGGCCGACAGGGAAGGAGCACAGATACGCAGTATTTT
V gene: TRBV29-1
D gene: TRBD1
J gene: TRBJ2-3
clone size: NA

CDR3 protein: CASSFVTGGTEAFF
CDR3 DNA: TGTGCCAGCAGCTTCGTTACGGGGGGTACTGAAGCTTTCTTT
V gene: TRBV7-8
D gene: NA
J gene: TRBJ1-1
clone size: NA

CDR3 protein: CATSSGQSRSYEQYF
CDR3 DNA: TGTGCCACCAGCAGCGGACAGAGCCGCTCCTACGAGCAGTACTTC
V gene: TRBV15
D gene: NA
J gene: TRBJ2-7
clone size: NA

CDR3 protein: CASKGSGRTDTQYF
CDR3 DNA: TGTGCCAGCAAGGGTTCTGGTCGCACAGATACGCAGTATTTT
V gene: TRBV6-5
D gene: NA
J gene: TRBJ2-3
clone size: NA

CDR3 protein: CASSETPSNTEAFF
CDR3 DNA: TGTGCCAGCAGCGAGACCCCATCGAACACTGAAGCTTTCTTT
V gene: TRBV9
D gene: NA
J gene: TRBJ1-1
clone size: NA

CDR3 protein: CASSLQGGDEQFF
CDR3 DNA: TGTGCCAGCAGCTTACAGGGGGGCGATGAGCAGTTCTTC
V gene: TRBV7-3
D gene: NA
J gene: TRBJ2-1
clone size: NA

CDR3 protein: CASSQRASENLAKNIQYF
CDR3 DNA: TGCGCCAGCAGCCAAAGGGCTAGCGAGAATCTAGCCAAAAACATTCAGTACTTC
V gene: TRBV4-1
D gene: NA
J gene: TRBJ2-4
clone size: NA

CDR3 protein: CASSLRPGGGSYEQYF
CDR3 DNA: TGTGCCAGCAGCTTGCGCCCCGGCGGGGGCTCCTACGAGCAGTACTTC
V gene: TRBV5-6
D gene: TRBD2
J gene: TRBJ2-7
clone size: NA

CDR3 protein: CASLEKDSWGEQFF
CDR3 DNA: TGTGCCAGCCTCGAGAAGGATTCCTGGGGTGAGCAGTTCTTC
V gene: TRBV2
D gene: NA
J gene: TRBJ2-1
clone size: NA

CDR3 protein: CASRQDRPYGYTF
CDR3 DNA: TGTGCCAGCAGACAAGACAGGCCCTATGGCTACACCTTC
V gene: TRBV6-6
D gene: NA
J gene: TRBJ1-2
clone size: NA

CDR3 protein: CASSLGGSAGNTIYF
CDR3 DNA: TGTGCCAGCAGCTTAGGGGGCAGCGCTGGAAACACCATATATTTT
V gene: TRBV11-2
D gene: NA
J gene: TRBJ1-3
clone size: NA

CDR3 protein: CASSSAGTGILGYTF
CDR3 DNA: TGTGCCAGCAGCTCGGCCGGGACAGGCATCTTAGGCTACACCTTC
V gene: TRBV7-9
D gene: TRBD1
J gene: TRBJ1-2
clone size: NA

CDR3 protein: CSVRQGGGNTIYF
CDR3 DNA: TGCAGCGTTCGACAGGGCGGAGGAAACACCATATATTTT
V gene: TRBV29-1
D gene: TRBD1
J gene: TRBJ1-3
clone size: NA

CDR3 protein: CATLAPGQPIYGYTF
CDR3 DNA: TGTGCCACCTTGGCGCCGGGACAGCCAATCTATGGCTACACCTTC
V gene: TRBV19
D gene: TRBD1
J gene: TRBJ1-2
clone size: NA

CDR3 protein: CATSRGGGWGGGDEQYF
CDR3 DNA: TGTGCCACCAGCAGAGGCGGCGGGTGGGGGGGAGGAGACGAGCAGTACTTC
V gene: TRBV15
D gene: TRBD2
J gene: TRBJ2-7
clone size: NA

CDR3 protein: CASSPLAGGNTGELFF
CDR3 DNA: TGTGCCAGCAGCCCCCTGGCGGGAGGGAACACCGGGGAGCTGTTTTTT
V gene: TRBV7-9
D gene: TRBD2
J gene: TRBJ2-2
clone size: NA

CDR3 protein: CASSPAAGTDTQYF
CDR3 DNA: TGCGCCAGCAGCCCCGCGGCGGGCACAGATACGCAGTATTTT
V gene: TRBV5-1
D gene: NA
J gene: TRBJ2-3
clone size: NA

CDR3 protein: CVSSASIRGEGYGYTF
CDR3 DNA: TGTGTCAGCAGTGCCTCCATACGGGGCGAAGGCTATGGCTACACCTTC
V gene: TRBV2
D gene: NA
J gene: TRBJ1-2
clone size: NA

CDR3 protein: CASSFGRNTEAFF
CDR3 DNA: TGTGCCAGCAGTTTCGGCAGGAACACTGAAGCTTTCTTT
V gene: TRBV6-5
D gene: NA
J gene: TRBJ1-1
clone size: NA

CDR3 protein: CASSWRGRGTEAFF
CDR3 DNA: TGTGCCAGCAGCTGGCGGGGGCGAGGCACTGAAGCTTTCTTT
V gene: TRBV5-8
D gene: NA
J gene: TRBJ1-1
clone size: few

CDR3 protein: CASSPSGRREQFF
CDR3 DNA: TGTGCCAGCAGCCCTAGCGGGAGACGGGAGCAGTTCTTC
V gene: TRBV5-4
D gene: TRBD2
J gene: TRBJ2-1
clone size: NA

CDR3 protein: CASSPFDGSSYEQYF
CDR3 DNA: TGTGCCAGCAGCCCGTTCGACGGATCCTCCTACGAGCAGTACTTC
V gene: TRBV5-6
D gene: NA
J gene: TRBJ2-7
clone size: NA

CDR3 protein: CASSLAGENQETQYF
CDR3 DNA: TGTGCCAGCAGCTTAGCGGGGGAGAACCAAGAGACCCAGTACTTC
V gene: TRBV7-6
D gene: NA
J gene: TRBJ2-5
clone size: NA

CDR3 protein: CASSMSNYNEQFF
CDR3 DNA: TGTGCCAGTAGTATGTCCAATTACAATGAGCAGTTCTTC
V gene: TRBV19
D gene: NA
J gene: TRBJ2-1
clone size: NA